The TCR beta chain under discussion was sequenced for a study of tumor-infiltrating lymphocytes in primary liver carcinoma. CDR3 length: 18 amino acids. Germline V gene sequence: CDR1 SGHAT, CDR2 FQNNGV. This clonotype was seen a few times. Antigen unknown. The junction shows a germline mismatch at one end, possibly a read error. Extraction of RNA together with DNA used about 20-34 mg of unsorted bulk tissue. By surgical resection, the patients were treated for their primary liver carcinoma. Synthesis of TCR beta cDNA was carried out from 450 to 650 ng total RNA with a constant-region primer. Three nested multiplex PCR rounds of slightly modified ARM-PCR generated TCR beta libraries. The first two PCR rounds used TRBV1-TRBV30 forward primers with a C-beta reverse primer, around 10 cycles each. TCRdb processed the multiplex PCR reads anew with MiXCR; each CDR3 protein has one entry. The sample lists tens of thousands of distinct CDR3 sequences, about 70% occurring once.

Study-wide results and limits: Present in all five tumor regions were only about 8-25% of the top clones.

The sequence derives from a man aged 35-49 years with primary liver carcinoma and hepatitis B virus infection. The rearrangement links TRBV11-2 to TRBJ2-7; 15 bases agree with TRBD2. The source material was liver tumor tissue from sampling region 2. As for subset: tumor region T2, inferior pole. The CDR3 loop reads CASSLSVGLAGGGHDQYF. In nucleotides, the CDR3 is TGTGCCAGTAGCTTATCCGTTGGACTAGCGGGAGGGGGGCACGACCAGTACTTC.